In this sample, the clone carrying this T cell receptor beta chain turned up once. This specimen comes from a study of blood T cell repertoires in COVID-19. Study-level background: From the United States, Italy and Spain came samples of acute and convalescent COVID-19. Sources were T cells, B-cell-depleted T cells, or PBMCs; the material itself was cDNA or gDNA.

V dropped 5 bases and J dropped 7; count of bases not matched to a gene: 9. CDR1 is MDHEN and CDR2 is SYDVKM in the germline V gene. The CDR3 loop spans 14 amino acids. Per the original methods: Quantification of nucleated cells was approximated via reference gene primer amplification. Data came from immunoSEQ multiplex PCR; TCRdb stores just in-frame clones and leaves some out. That table gives V, J and clone size, and the DNA gave D and trimming. This table has roughly 81,000 clones, roughly 85% appearing once. The sequence derives from a man in his thirties or forties with acute or convalescent COVID-19. What was sequenced was peripheral blood. The J gene is TRBJ1-1, the V gene TRBV28; the match to TRBD1 covers 8 bases. The CDR3 nucleotides read TGTGCCAGCAGTCCCAGCGGGACAGGAGTTGAAGCTTTCTTT. It codes for CASSPSGTGVEAFF.